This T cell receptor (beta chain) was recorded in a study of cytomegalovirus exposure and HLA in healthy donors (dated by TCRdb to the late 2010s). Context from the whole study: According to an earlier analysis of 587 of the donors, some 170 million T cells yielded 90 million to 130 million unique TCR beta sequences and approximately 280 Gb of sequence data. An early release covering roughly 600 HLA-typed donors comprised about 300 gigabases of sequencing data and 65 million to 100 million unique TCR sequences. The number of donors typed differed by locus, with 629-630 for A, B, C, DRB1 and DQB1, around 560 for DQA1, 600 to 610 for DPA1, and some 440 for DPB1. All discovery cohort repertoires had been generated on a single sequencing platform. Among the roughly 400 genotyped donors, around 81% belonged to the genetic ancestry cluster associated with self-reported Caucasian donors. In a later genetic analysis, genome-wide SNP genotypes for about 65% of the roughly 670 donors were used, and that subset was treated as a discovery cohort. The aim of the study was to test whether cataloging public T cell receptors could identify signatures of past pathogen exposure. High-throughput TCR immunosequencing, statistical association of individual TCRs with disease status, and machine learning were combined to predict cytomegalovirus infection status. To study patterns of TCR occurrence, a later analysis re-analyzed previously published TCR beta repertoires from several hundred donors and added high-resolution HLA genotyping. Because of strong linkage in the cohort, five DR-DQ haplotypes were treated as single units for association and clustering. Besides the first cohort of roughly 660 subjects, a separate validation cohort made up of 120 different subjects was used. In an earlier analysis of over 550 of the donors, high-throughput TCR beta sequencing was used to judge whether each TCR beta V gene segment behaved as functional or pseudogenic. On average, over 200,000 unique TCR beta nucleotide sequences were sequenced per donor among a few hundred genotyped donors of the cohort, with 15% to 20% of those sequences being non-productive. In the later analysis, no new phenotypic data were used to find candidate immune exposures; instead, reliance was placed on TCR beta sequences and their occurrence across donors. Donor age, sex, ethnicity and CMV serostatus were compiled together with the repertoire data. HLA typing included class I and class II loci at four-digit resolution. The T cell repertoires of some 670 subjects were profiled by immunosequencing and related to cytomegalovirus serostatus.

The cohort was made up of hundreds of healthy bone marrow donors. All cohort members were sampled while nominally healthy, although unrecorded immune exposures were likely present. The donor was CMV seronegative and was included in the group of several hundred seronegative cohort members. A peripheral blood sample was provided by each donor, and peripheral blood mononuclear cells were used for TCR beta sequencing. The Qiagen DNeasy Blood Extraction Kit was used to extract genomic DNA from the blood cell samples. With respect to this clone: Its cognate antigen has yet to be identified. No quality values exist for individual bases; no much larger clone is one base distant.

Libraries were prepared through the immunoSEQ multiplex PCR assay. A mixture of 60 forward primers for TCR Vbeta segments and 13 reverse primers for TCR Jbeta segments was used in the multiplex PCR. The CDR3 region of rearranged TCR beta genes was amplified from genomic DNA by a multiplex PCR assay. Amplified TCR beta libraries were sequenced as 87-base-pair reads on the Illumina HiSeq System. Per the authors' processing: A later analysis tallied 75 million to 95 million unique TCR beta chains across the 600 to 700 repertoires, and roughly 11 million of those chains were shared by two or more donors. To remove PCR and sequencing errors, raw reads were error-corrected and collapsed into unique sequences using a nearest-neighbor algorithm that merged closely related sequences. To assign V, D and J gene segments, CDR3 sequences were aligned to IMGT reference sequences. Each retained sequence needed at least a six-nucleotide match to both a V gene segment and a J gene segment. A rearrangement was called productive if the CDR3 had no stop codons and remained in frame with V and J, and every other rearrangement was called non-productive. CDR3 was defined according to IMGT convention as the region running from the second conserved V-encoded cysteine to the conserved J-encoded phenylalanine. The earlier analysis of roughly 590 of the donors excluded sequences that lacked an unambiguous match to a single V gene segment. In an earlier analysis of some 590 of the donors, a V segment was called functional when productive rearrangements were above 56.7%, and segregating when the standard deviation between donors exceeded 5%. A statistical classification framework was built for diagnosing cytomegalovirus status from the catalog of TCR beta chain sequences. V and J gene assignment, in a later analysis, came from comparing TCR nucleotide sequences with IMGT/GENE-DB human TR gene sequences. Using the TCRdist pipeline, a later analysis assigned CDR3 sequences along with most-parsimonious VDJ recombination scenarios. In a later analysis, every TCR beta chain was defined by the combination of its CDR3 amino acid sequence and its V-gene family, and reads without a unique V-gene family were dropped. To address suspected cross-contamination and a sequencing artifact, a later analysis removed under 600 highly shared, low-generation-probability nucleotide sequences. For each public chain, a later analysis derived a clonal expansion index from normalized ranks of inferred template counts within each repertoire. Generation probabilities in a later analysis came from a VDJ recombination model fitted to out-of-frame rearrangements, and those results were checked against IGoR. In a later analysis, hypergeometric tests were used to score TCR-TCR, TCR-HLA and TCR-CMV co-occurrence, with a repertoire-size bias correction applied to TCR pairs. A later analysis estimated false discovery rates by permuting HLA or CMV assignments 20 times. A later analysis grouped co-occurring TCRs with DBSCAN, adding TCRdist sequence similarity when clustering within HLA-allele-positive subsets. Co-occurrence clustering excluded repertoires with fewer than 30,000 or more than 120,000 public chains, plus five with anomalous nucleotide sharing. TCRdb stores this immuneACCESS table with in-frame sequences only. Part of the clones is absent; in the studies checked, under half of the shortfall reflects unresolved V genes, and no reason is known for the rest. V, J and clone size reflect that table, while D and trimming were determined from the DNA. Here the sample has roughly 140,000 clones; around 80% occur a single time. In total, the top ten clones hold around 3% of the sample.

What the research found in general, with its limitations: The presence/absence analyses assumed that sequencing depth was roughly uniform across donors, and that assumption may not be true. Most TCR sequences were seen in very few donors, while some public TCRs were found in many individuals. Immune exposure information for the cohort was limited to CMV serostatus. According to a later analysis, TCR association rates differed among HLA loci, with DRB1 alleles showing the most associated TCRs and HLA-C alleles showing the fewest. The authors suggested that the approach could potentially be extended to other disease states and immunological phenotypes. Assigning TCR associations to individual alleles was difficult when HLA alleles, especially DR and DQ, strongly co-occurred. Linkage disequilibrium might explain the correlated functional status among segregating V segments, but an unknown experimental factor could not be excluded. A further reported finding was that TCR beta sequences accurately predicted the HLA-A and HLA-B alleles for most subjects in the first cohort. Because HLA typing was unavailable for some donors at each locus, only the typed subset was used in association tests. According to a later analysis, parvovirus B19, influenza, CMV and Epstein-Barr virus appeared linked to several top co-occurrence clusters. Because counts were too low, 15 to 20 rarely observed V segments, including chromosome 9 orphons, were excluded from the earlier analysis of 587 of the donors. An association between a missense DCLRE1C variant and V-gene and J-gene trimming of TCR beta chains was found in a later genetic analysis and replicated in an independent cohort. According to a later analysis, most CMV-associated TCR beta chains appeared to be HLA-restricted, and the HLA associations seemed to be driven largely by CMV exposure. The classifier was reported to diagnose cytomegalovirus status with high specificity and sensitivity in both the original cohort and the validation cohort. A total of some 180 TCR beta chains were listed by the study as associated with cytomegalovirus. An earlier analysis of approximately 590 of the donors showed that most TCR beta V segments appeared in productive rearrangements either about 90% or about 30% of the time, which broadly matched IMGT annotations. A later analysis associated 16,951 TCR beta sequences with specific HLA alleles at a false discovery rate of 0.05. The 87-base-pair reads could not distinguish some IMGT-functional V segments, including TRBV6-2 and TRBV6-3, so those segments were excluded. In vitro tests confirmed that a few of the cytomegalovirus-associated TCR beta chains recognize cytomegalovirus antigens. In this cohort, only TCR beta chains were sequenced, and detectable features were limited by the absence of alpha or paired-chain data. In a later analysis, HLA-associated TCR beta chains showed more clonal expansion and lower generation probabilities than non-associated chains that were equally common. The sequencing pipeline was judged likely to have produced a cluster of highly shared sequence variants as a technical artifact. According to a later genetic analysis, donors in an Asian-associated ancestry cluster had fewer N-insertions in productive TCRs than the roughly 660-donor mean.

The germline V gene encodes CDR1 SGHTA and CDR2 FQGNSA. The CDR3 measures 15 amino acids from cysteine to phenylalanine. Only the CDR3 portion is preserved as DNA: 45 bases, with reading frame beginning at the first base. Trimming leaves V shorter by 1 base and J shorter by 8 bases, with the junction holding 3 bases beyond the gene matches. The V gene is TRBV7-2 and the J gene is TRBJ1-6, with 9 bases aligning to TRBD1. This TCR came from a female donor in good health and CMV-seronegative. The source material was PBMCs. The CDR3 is CASSLVGQGHSPLHF. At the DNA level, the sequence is TGTGCCAGCAGCTTAGTAGGACAGGGGCATTCACCCCTCCACTTT.